A single sample is the source of the 25 T cell receptor beta chains below, sequenced in a study of T cell responses to AZD1222 COVID-19 vaccine (dated by TCRdb to the early 2020s). This specimen's time point label, per the study, means: baseline before first vaccination. The meaning of the sample's treatment or condition label: meningococcal conjugate vaccine given as trial control. The library was obtained by the immunoSEQ multiplex PCR assay. In TCRdb, the immuneACCESS table is reduced to in-frame sequences with V and J assigned. These tables do not hold every clone; where another copy was compared, an unresolved V gene accounts for under half, and the others remain unexplained. The sample yields over 150,000 clones; about 92% were counted once. Of the sample, 4.4% falls within the top ten clones. Here the sequenced sample was peripheral blood, taken on day 0 of MenACWY control vaccination. The receptors come from an adult in good health.

This CDR3 is CASSPGLETQYF. DNA of the CDR3: TGCGCCAGCAGTCCCGGTTTGGAGACCCAGTACTTC. This chain uses TRBV5-1 with TRBJ2-5, with D unclear. Trimming stripped 5 bases from V and 5 bases from J, with 10 bases between. This CDR3 comprises 12 residues. Germline V gene sequence: CDR1 SGHRS, CDR2 YFSETQ.

This clone has a single count. This chain links TRBV6-5 with TRBJ2-1, with 9 bases aligning to TRBD2. J gave up 7 bases and V 7 bases, and 11 bases lay outside the gene matches. The germline gives CDR1 MNHEY, CDR2 SVGAGI. The CDR3 has 15 amino acids. CDR3 in amino acids: CASTASSGIINEQFF. The CDR3 region has the DNA TGTGCCAGCACGGCCTCTAGCGGGATTATAAATGAGCAGTTCTTC.

The V and J genes are TRBV13 and TRBJ2-6; D perhaps matches TRBD1 (5 bases). CDR1 and CDR2 from the germline V gene are PRHDT and FYEKMQ (reference sequence). V dropped 7 bases and J dropped 0 bases, with 10 bases sitting between them. This CDR3 spans 15 amino acids. The CDR3 DNA sequence: TGTGCCAGCACCCGAAGGGGCTCTGGGGCCAACGTCCTGACTTTC. Its translation is CASTRRGSGANVLTF. Drawing the rest from reference TRBV13 and TRBJ2-6, the complete variable domain is AAGVIQSPRHLIKEKRETATLKCYPIPRHDTVYWYQQGPGQDPQFLISFYEKMQSDKGSIPDRFSAQQFSDYHSELNMSSLELGDSALYFCASTRRGSGANVLTFGAGSRLTVL.

This rearrangement joins TRBV14 to TRBJ1-2, with D unresolved. The germline CDR1 and CDR2 sequences are SGHDN and FVKESK. The CDR3 has 14 amino acids. The V and J ends lost 0 bases and 2 bases respectively, with 7 bases between them. The CDR3 DNA sequence: TGTGCCAGCAGCCAAGATCACCTGAACTATGGCTACACCTTC. It specifies CASSQDHLNYGYTF. Using reference TRBV14 and TRBJ1-2 for the parts outside the CDR3, the full variable domain is EAGVTQFPSHSVIEKGQTVTLRCDPISGHDNLYWYRRVMGKEIKFLLHFVKESKQDESGMPNNRFLAERTGGTYSTLKVQPAELEDSGVYFCASSQDHLNYGYTFGSGTRLTVV.

The chain couples TRBV6-5 to TRBJ2-3, with D perhaps matching TRBD1 (6 bases). The germline CDR1 and CDR2 sequences are MNHEY and SVGAGI. V was cut by 0 bases and J by 0 bases, with 7 bases left in between. The length of the CDR3 is 15 residues. CDR3 amino acids: CASSYSQGSTDTQYF. DNA of the CDR3: TGTGCCAGCAGTTACTCACAGGGTAGCACAGATACGCAGTATTTT.

This sequence joins TRBV4-2 and TRBJ2-1; 12 bases line up with TRBD2. The germline V gene encodes CDR1 LGHNA and CDR2 YNFKEQ. The CDR3 consists of 19 residues. V lost 2 bases and J lost 2; bases outside the gene matches: 10. Here the CDR3 DNA reads TGTGCCAGCAGCCAAAGGAGAGGACTAGCGGGATCAGCCTACAATGAGCAGTTCTTC. Translated, it gives CASSQRRGLAGSAYNEQFF.

The V call is TRBV7-6, the J call TRBJ2-7; 11 bases fit TRBD2. Trimming cost V 5 bases and J 2 bases; bases outside gene matches: 5. Germline V gives CDR1 SGHVS, CDR2 FNYEAQ. The CDR3 is 15 amino acids. Written as DNA, the CDR3 is TGTGCCAGCAGCCCGACTAGCGGGACCCCCTACGAGCAGTACTTC. This codes for CASSPTSGTPYEQYF. The entire variable domain, with the rest obtained from reference TRBV7-6 and TRBJ2-7, is as follows: GAGVSQSPRYKVTKRGQDVALRCDPISGHVSLYWYRQALGQGPEFLTYFNYEAQQDKSGLPNDRFSAERPEGSISTLTIQRTEQRDSAMYRCASSPTSGTPYEQYFGPGTRLTVT.

The rearrangement links TRBV3-1 (or the pseudogene TRBV3-2) to TRBJ2-7, with a possible D match to TRBD2 (6 bases). Germline V lookup: CDR1 LGHDT, CDR2 YNNKEL (reference sequence). The CDR3 covers 14 residues. V lost 1 base to trimming and J lost 3 bases, with 10 bases between them. In DNA form, the CDR3 reads TGTGCCAGCAGCCAAGCGGGGGTGGACTACGAGCAGTACTTC. Amino acid sequence: CASSQAGVDYEQYF.

The CDR3 loop is CASSASAGGGYEQYF. The CDR3 DNA reads as TGTGCCAGCAGTGCCTCCGCCGGGGGCGGTTACGAGCAGTACTTC. This chain joins TRBV2 and TRBJ2-7; D is possibly TRBD1 or TRBD2 (6 bases each). The CDR3 covers 15 residues. Germline values: CDR1 SNHLY, CDR2 FYNNEI. Trimming left V 4 bases short and J 4 bases short, with 17 bases between.

This clone was observed once. The V and J genes are TRBV27 and TRBJ1-6; 7 bases fit TRBD1. The CDR3 extends over 14 amino acids. Trimming took 5 bases from V and 7 from J; bases not matched to a gene: 5. Germline V lookup: CDR1 MNHEY, CDR2 SMNVEV (reference sequence). DNA of the CDR3: TGTGCCAGCAGTGGACAGGAGGCCAATTCACCCCTCCACTTT. Translation gives CASSGQEANSPLHF.

V is TRBV7-3 and J is TRBJ2-2; TRBD2 matches at 10 bases. Germline V gene data show CDR1 as SGHTA and CDR2 as FQGTGA. The CDR3 extends over 16 amino acids. J gave up 5 bases and V 2 bases, and 5 bases lay outside the gene matches. CDR3 in amino acids: CASSLGLAGVTGELFF. The CDR3 nucleotides are TGTGCCAGCAGCTTAGGCCTAGCGGGAGTGACCGGGGAGCTGTTTTTT. Filled out from reference TRBV7-3 and TRBJ2-2, the complete variable domain reads GAGVSQTPSNKVTEKGKYVELRCDPISGHTALYWYRQSLGQGPEFLIYFQGTGAADDSGLPNDRFFAVRPEGSVSTLKIQRTERGDSAVYLCASSLGLAGVTGELFFGEGSRLTVL.

The CDR3 DNA follows: TGTGCCAGCAGTAGAGTCAGGGGGACTGGGGCCAACGTCCTGACTTTC. This encodes CASSRVRGTGANVLTF. The V and J genes are TRBV6-2 or TRBV6-3 and TRBJ2-6; 7 nucleotides line up with TRBD1. With 5 bases clipped from V and 2 bases from J, the junction kept 6 bases outside the gene matches. The CDR3 loop spans 16 amino acids. Per germline, CDR1 MNHEY and CDR2 SVGEGT.

This chain joins TRBV10-3 and TRBJ1-6; possibly TRBD1 for D (5 bases). The CDR3 extends over 14 amino acids. The germline V and J ends were trimmed by 8 bases and 5 bases, with 13 bases remaining between them. Germline V CDR1 and CDR2: ENHRY, SYGVKD. The CDR3 region has the DNA TGTGCCATCGGGGCTGGGGGTGATAATTCACCCCTCCACTTT. This gives the protein CAIGAGGDNSPLHF.

The chain couples TRBV2 to TRBJ2-7, with 10 bases identical to TRBD2. CDR3 length: 15 residues. The V gene end was trimmed by 10 bases and the J gene end by 2 bases; junction bases not matched to a gene: 11. CDR1 and CDR2 from the germline V gene are SNHLY and FYNNEI. The CDR3: CATRPTSGRAYEQYF. The CDR3 DNA is TGTGCCACCCGCCCCACCAGCGGGAGGGCCTACGAGCAGTACTTC.

This clone is a singleton in its sample. DNA of the CDR3: TGTGCCAGCAGCCCCGGACAGGGGAAGGATGGCTACACCTTC. Translating gives CASSPGQGKDGYTF. The V and J genes are TRBV7-8 and TRBJ1-2; TRBD1 aligns across 9 bases. CDR3 length: 14 residues. Per the germline V gene, CDR1 is SGHVS and CDR2 is FQNEAQ. J gave up 6 bases and V 5 bases, and 7 bases lay outside the gene matches. Looking up the rest from reference TRBV7-8 and TRBJ1-2 gives the full variable domain: GAGVSQSPRYKVAKRGQDVALRCDPISGHVSLFWYQQALGQGPEFLTYFQNEAQLDKSGLPSDRFFAERPEGSVSTLKIQRTQQEDSAVYLCASSPGQGKDGYTFGSGTRLTVV.

J is TRBJ1-5 and V is TRBV27; 8 bases line up with TRBD1. V shed 6 bases and J 9 bases; nucleotides not matched to a gene: 13. The length of the CDR3 is 15 residues. The germline CDR1 and CDR2 sequences are MNHEY and SMNVEV (reference sequence). CDR3 sequence (DNA): TGTGCCAGCAGACCGAACAGGGGGGATACGGGGCCCCAGCATTTT. Its protein product is CASRPNRGDTGPQHF.

V gene TRBV20-1 combines with J gene TRBJ2-2, with TRBD2 identical over 7 bases. J lost 5 bases, V lost 3 bases, and 12 bases had no gene match. The CDR3 has 16 amino acids. Germline V gene lookup returns CDR1 DFQATT and CDR2 SNEGSKA (reference sequence). The CDR3 DNA is TGCAGTGCTAGTAGCAGAAGCCGGGGAGGGACCGGGGAGCTGTTTTTT. This sequence encodes CSASSRSRGGTGELFF.

The chain uses TRBV10-2 and TRBJ2-4; 9 bases agree with TRBD1. The CDR3 is 13 residues long. The V gene end was trimmed by 6 bases and the J gene end by 9 bases; junction bases not matched to a gene: 6. The germline V gene has CDR1 WSHSY and CDR2 SAAADI. The CDR3 loop is CASREDRGSIQYF. CDR3 coding DNA: TGCGCCAGCAGAGAGGACAGGGGAAGCATTCAGTACTTC.

This sequence joins TRBV2 and TRBJ1-3, with unresolved D. V was cut by 6 bases and J by 0 bases, with 12 bases left in between. The CDR3 consists of 15 residues. CDR1 SNHLY and CDR2 FYNNEI come from the germline V gene. This chain's CDR3 is CASSPEYGSGNTIYF. CDR3 in DNA: TGTGCCAGCAGCCCCGAATACGGCTCTGGAAACACCATATATTTT.

The chain employs TRBV28 and TRBJ1-4; D gene uncertain. The CDR3 contains 14 residues. The V end lost 6 bases, the J end lost 7 bases, and 15 bases lay between the germline ends. CDR1 and CDR2 from the germline V gene are MDHEN and SYDVKM. The CDR3 sequence: CASRKGRFGEKLFF. The CDR3 region has the DNA TGTGCCAGCAGGAAGGGCAGGTTTGGTGAAAAACTGTTTTTT. The full variable domain, rest sourced from reference TRBV28 and TRBJ1-4, is DVKVTQSSRYLVKRTGEKVFLECVQDMDHENMFWYRQDPGLGLRLIYFSYDVKMKEKGDIPEGYSVSREKKERFSLILESASTNQTSMYLCASRKGRFGEKLFFGSGTQLSVL.

The CDR3 bases are TGTGCCAGCACCCTGGACTATACCTACGAGCAGTACTTC. Translation: CASTLDYTYEQYF. V usage is TRBV28 and J usage is TRBJ2-7, with D possibly matching TRBD2 (6 bases). V lost 7 bases, J lost 2 bases, and 12 bases lay in between. The CDR3 is 13 residues long. Germline-derived CDR1 and CDR2 are MDHEN and SYDVKM.

The V and J genes are TRBV6-1 and TRBJ1-2, with D possibly matching TRBD1 (5 bases). CDR1 MNHNS and CDR2 SASEGT come from the germline V gene. Trimming pared 3 bases from V and 4 bases from J, leaving 9 bases between. CDR3 length equals 13 residues. This chain's CDR3 is CASSEGEVYGYTF. In DNA, the CDR3 is TGTGCCAGCAGTGAGGGGGAGGTCTATGGCTACACCTTC.

The count of this clone is one. The V gene is TRBV7-2, the J gene TRBJ1-5; 8 bases are a match to TRBD1. Germline CDR1 reads SGHTA; CDR2 reads FQGNSA. With 5 bases clipped from V and 5 bases from J, the junction kept 5 bases outside the gene matches. The CDR3 spans 14 residues. The CDR3: CASSQQGEHQPQHF. The DNA for the CDR3 is TGTGCCAGCAGCCAACAGGGGGAGCATCAGCCCCAGCATTTT.

This sequence joins TRBV28 and TRBJ2-5; D unclear. V was clipped by 4 bases and J by 2 bases, with 14 bases between them. The CDR3 consists of 15 residues. Looked up from germline, CDR1 is MDHEN and CDR2 is SYDVKM. CDR3 sequence (DNA): TGTGCCAGCAGTTCCGTAGCTCCCCCGCAAGAGACCCAGTACTTC. This translates into CASSSVAPPQETQYF.

The rearrangement links TRBV4-2 to TRBJ1-5; 7 positions agree with TRBD1. V was pared by 3 bases and J by 0 bases, with 11 bases of the junction left unmatched. Germline CDR1 reads LGHNA; CDR2 reads YNFKEQ. The CDR3 covers 18 residues. Here the CDR3 DNA reads TGTGCCAGCAGCCAGTCGGACAGGACCGCTGTTAGCAATCAGCCCCAGCATTTT. As protein: CASSQSDRTAVSNQPQHF.